The rows below give T cell receptor beta chains drawn from one sample of a study of beta chain features in type 1 diabetes. The protocol was immunoSEQ multiplex PCR, while the TCRdb copy is restricted to in-frame clones and leaves out a portion. Of 300,000 to 400,000 clones in the sample, roughly 9.8% were seen once. The sample was central memory CD4+ T cells from blood. The receptors were gathered from a man in his thirties or forties with type 1 diabetes. CDR3s leave out the opening cysteine and the closing phenylalanine or tryptophan.

V	J	CDR3
TRBV5-1	TRBJ2-2	ASSLWGQGGTGELF
TRBV4-3	TRBJ2-1	ASSQEGFQGSNNEQF
TRBV28	TRBJ1-2	ASSPGYDYGYT
TRBV7-2	TRBJ2-7	ASSYDTSGSYEQY
TRBV5-4	TRBJ2-2	ASSWDSTSGELF
TRBV2	TRBJ2-7	ASSVDRGLPYEQY
TRBV7-9	TRBJ1-2	ASSLAGVDYGYT
TRBV7-2	TRBJ2-1	ASSPANEQF
TRBV6-6	TRBJ1-4	ATLEKLF
TRBV6-1	TRBJ2-5	ASRRQGDRWETQY
TRBV7-8	TRBJ1-2	ASSLTGSYGYT
TRBV5-4	TRBJ1-2	ASSLEDGGSVGDYGYT
TRBV18	TRBJ1-1	ASSPDRGVEAF
TRBV28	TRBJ2-5	ASSRSAGQETQY
TRBV11-2	TRBJ1-3	ASSVVTSGNTIY
TRBV18	TRBJ2-2	ASSLTQGAQAGELF
TRBV18	TRBJ1-5	ASSLVGSGGEGQPQH
TRBV7-2	TRBJ1-2	ASSSNPVTGSHGYT
TRBV18	TRBJ1-4	ASSPIGQGEKLF
TRBV10-3	TRBJ2-1	AISENSPNEQF
TRBV18	TRBJ1-2	ASAPPRTGDGYT
TRBV6-5	TRBJ1-5	ASSEPNQPQH
TRBV6-5	TRBJ1-1	ASRQQGPEAF
TRBV5-6	TRBJ2-3	ASSSTDTQY
TRBV9	TRBJ2-5	ASSKDYARETQY
TRBV2	TRBJ1-5	ASSARQGGNQPQH
TRBV5-4	TRBJ2-3	ASSLWSGTADTQY
TRBV29-1	TRBJ2-2	SVSVLGGANTGELF
TRBV7-9	TRBJ2-7	ASANGGLAGYEQY
TRBV7-3	TRBJ2-1	ASSPRPGEQF
TRBV9	TRBJ2-1	ASSETSGIINEQF
TRBV9	TRBJ2-7	ASSVVGNSYEQY
TRBV29-1	TRBJ2-2	SVVLLGYTGELF
TRBV10-3	TRBJ1-1	AALTGGSNTEAF
TRBV11-2	TRBJ2-3	ASSPRRTSRTDTQY